This T cell receptor (beta chain) was obtained from a study of shared clonotypes between healthy human individuals (dated by TCRdb to between 2020 and 2021). Looking at the study overall: Three men and a couple of women, aged 18 to 49 years, made up the cohort. For each donor, CD4 naive and CD4 memory were each given three plates, CD8 naive was given two plates, and CD8 memory was given one plate. To estimate repertoire size and how much clonotypes are shared between individuals, the study performed deep sequencing of blood TCR repertoires from a handful of healthy adults. To increase sequencing depth and limit assay-specific biases, TCR repertoire library preparation and sequencing were carried out by different laboratories using diverse techniques. Per donor, leukapheresis produced somewhere between about 0.9 and 9 billion PBMCs. Broader findings and caveats from the paper: The small number of donors limited the genetic and exposure-history diversity represented. Sharing across a few donors was observed for roughly 5% of naive CD4, over 3% of naive CD8, around 2.5% of memory CD4, and around 0.44% of memory CD8 clonotypes. Naive subsets generally had larger estimated clonotype richness than memory subsets. Sampling was restricted to blood, and TCR repertoires in tissues likely differ from the TCR repertoires found in blood. Even with the large sequencing depth, rarefaction of the sorted-subset datasets indicated that sequencing was incomplete. Pairwise subsampling indicated that sequencing depth was expected to affect the degree of clonotype sharing among donors. Compared with non-shared clonotypes, the clonotypes found in all four sorted-subset donors had higher generation probabilities.

Using the deep immunoSEQ assay, TCR CDR3 regions were amplified from genomic DNA by multiplex PCR. Extracted genomic DNA from each cell subset was distributed evenly across all wells of several immunoSEQ 96-well plates, and each plate was treated as a replicate. Each replicate PCR for sorted subsets received roughly 0.2 ug genomic DNA, equal to about 30,000 T cell genomes. Purified libraries were quantified with a Qubit 3.0 fluorometer, sized on a Bioanalyzer 2100, and re-quantified with the KAPA Library Quantification kit. Every immunoSEQ 96-well plate was sequenced on a separate single-read 150-cycle Illumina NextSeq 550 flow cell. As for the authors' bioinformatics: Because the immunoSEQ output held only junctional sequences and lacked quality scores, the filtering could not match the filtering applied to full-length reads. Sequences were annotated with PyIR, a Python wrapper for IgBLAST v1.9, and V/J genes and CDR3 were assigned using IMGT germline references. Reads with weak V/J assignments (E-value above 1e-6), missing CDR3, stop codons, out-of-frame junctions, or ambiguous translated residues were removed. V3J clonotypes were defined as sequences sharing the same inferred V gene, J gene, and CDR3 amino acid sequence. Percentage overlap between repertoires was calculated by dividing the number of shared unique clonotypes by the size of the smaller repertoire. Three approaches were used to assess repertoire richness: RTK rarefaction, the Chao1 estimator, and Recon v2.1 estimates of unobserved clonotypes. For all TCRbeta clonotypes obtained by the gDNA method from a handful of donors, generation probabilities were computed with OLGA. Here the immuneACCESS table is served through TCRdb, limited to in-frame sequences with V and J called. Missing clones are a known gap in these copies; in checked studies unresolved V genes cover under half, and the rest lacks a known reason. From that table come the V and J calls and clone size; the DNA was used to work out D and trimming. For this sample there are approximately 100,000 clones; 68% appear just once. About 22% of the sample is held by the ten biggest clonotypes.

The donors were healthy, HIV-negative adults with no recently reported acute infections or vaccinations. Every donor was a Caucasian adult residing in Nashville, Tennessee, USA. The CD8 memory samples were a combination of magnetically selected CD45RO+ cells and CCR7-negative CD45RA+ effector memory (TemRA) cells. Blood was obtained by leukapheresis, after which PBMCs were separated by Ficoll-Histopaque density gradient centrifugation and cryopreserved in liquid nitrogen vapor phase. Purity and quantity of every magnetically sorted T cell population were checked by analytical flow cytometry. Genomic DNA was isolated from every sorted fraction and measured by UV absorbance on a Nanodrop 2000c. Counted from cysteine to phenylalanine, this CDR3 has 18 amino acids. Solely the CDR3 DNA is kept, with 54 bases framed from the first base. V lost 5 bases and J lost 7 bases; the stretch between them is 27 bases long. CDR1 and CDR2, per the germline V gene, are SGHAT and FQNNGV.

To note about this clone: This receptor's antigen is unknown. No much larger clone exists at a distance of one base, and base qualities are not known.

The rearrangement joined TRBV11-2 to TRBJ1-5; a weak D assignment points to TRBD1 (6 bases agree). The sequence derives from a woman aged 30 to 39 in good health. The sequenced material came from memory CD8+ T cells sorted from blood. This specimen's cell subset or site label, interpreted: CD45RO+ cells pooled with CCR7-negative TemRA cells. The nucleotide sequence is given as TGTGCCAGCAGCCCCGACAGGTCGTCTGATGGTGCCGGGCAGCCCCAGCATTTT. It translates as CASSPDRSSDGAGQPQHF.